This T cell receptor (beta chain) originates from a study of cytomegalovirus exposure and HLA in healthy donors. Study-wide results and caveats: Follow-up analysis later connected one missense variant in DCLRE1C with trimming of TCR beta V- and J-genes.

Per the germline V gene, CDR1 is MGHRA and CDR2 is YSYEKL. The CDR3 has 13 residues. V lost 3 bases and J lost 5, with 10 bases in between. This clone has just a few counts. Its antigen is not known. Both 60 Vbeta primers and 13 Jbeta primers went into the PCR. TCRdb's table, derived via immunoSEQ multiplex PCR, lists solely in-frame clones and lacks some. Found here are fewer than 150,000 clones, 77% of them singletons; the top ten hold roughly 2%. This TCR came from a man aged 25-40 years in good health and CMV-seronegative. The material sequenced was PBMCs. The rearrangement links TRBV4-1 to TRBJ2-5, with D maybe TRBD2 (6 bases). The DNA of the CDR3 is TGCGCCAGCAGCCATGCAGGGAGGGAGACCCAGTACTTC. Amino acid sequence: CASSHAGRETQYF.